The clone carrying this T cell receptor beta chain showed up many times. The data were taken from a study of blood T cell repertoires in COVID-19. Across the study: Donors in the United States, Italy and Spain gave samples during acute or convalescent COVID-19. PBMCs, B-cell-depleted T cells, or T cells were the source of the cDNA or gDNA that made up the material.

The CDR3 runs 12 residues. Germline V CDR1 and CDR2: SNHLY, FYNNEI. The V end was cut by 7 bases, the J end by 4 bases, with 10 bases between. One Seattle source followed patients from active infection through their disease course. In the authors' methods: Amplification of reference gene primers provided the estimated nucleated cell counts. Produced via immunoSEQ multiplex PCR; TCRdb's table is partial and in-frame only. The V and J calls and clone size come from that table; D and trimming were worked out from the DNA. The sample yields fewer than 700,000 clones, roughly nine tenths seen once. V and J are TRBV2 and TRBJ1-2; D gene ambiguous. This receptor was identified in a woman between 50 and 59 years old with COVID-19, enrolled during active disease. Sample: peripheral blood. Here the CDR3 reads CASMGFGYGYTF. Written as DNA, the CDR3 is TGTGCCAGCATGGGCTTTGGCTATGGCTACACCTTC.